These 23 T cell receptor beta chains share one sample of origin, sequenced in a study of vaccination effects on CD4 cells after COVID-19. Profiled with immunoSEQ multiplex PCR; TCRdb holds only in-frame clones, not every one. This table holds tens of thousands of clones, 78% found once. Antigens of these TCRs are unknown. Viral peptide pool expansion of antigen-specific CD4+ T cells preceded sequencing in the ViraFEST assay. Having been cultured for roughly 9 days, the cells underwent CD4+ T cell isolation. In the vaccine recipients, nucleocapsid antibodies were negative and there was no prior SARS-CoV-2 infection. The starting material was CD4+ T cells from PBMCs cultured with SARS-CoV-2 spike peptides, obtained before COVID-19 vaccination. These receptors all come from a human donor who received a COVID-19 vaccine.

V is TRBV7-9 and J is TRBJ2-2, with D perhaps matching TRBD1 (5 bases). The length of the CDR3 is 14 residues. The germline V and J ends were trimmed by 5 bases and 2 bases, with 9 bases remaining between them. CDR1 and CDR2 (germline): SEHNR, FQNEAQ (reference sequence). The CDR3: CASSPRTNTGELFF. The CDR3 DNA is TGTGCCAGCAGCCCCAGGACAAACACCGGGGAGCTGTTTTTT.

This clone appeared a single time. The chain is built from TRBV30 and TRBJ1-3; D is unresolved. Germline V gives CDR1 GTSNPN, CDR2 SVGIG (reference sequence). The length of the CDR3 is 15 residues. Trimming shortened V by 5 bases and J by 0 bases, and 14 bases separated the two germline ends. The CDR3 DNA sequence: TGTGCCTGGGGCTCCAGTCGCGCCTCTGGAAACACCATATATTTT. Its translation is CAWGSSRASGNTIYF.

The chain employs TRBV5-1 and TRBJ1-1; no clear D gene. Germline CDR1 and CDR2: SGHRS and YFSETQ. V dropped 4 bases and J dropped 1 base, with 8 bases sitting between them. CDR3 size: 13 residues. DNA for the CDR3: TGCGCCAGCAGCCGTTTGGGGAACACTGAAGCTTTCTTT. Its protein is CASSRLGNTEAFF.

The CDR3 DNA reads TGTGCCAGCAGCCAAGATCCTTTAGCGGGGGGGCGAGTAGATACGCAGTATTTT. It specifies CASSQDPLAGGRVDTQYF. The rearrangement links TRBV4-2 to TRBJ2-3; 11 bases are a match to TRBD2. The ends lost 0 bases at V and 5 bases at J; junction bases unmatched: 10. CDR3 size: 18 residues. Germline assignment: CDR1 LGHNA and CDR2 YNFKEQ.

This clone was seen a few times. V gene TRBV10-2 combines with J gene TRBJ1-2; the D is unclear. Germline V gene sequence: CDR1 WSHSY, CDR2 SAAADI. Trimming took off 0 bases at V and 6 bases at J, with 8 bases between the two ends. This CDR3 comprises 13 residues. In nucleotides, the CDR3 is TGCGCCAGCAGTGAGTCGAGGCAGAATGGCTACACCTTC. Its translation: CASSESRQNGYTF.

This chain joins TRBV30 and TRBJ2-7; D is ambiguous. V was cut by 2 bases and J by 0 bases, with 14 bases left in between. The germline gives CDR1 GTSNPN, CDR2 SVGIG (reference sequence). The CDR3 consists of 15 residues. As DNA, the CDR3 is TGTGCCTGGAGTAAAAAGGACGCGAGCTCCTACGAGCAGTACGTC. Protein product: CAWSKKDASSYEQYV.

V and J are TRBV7-3 and TRBJ2-3; the match to TRBD2 covers 12 bases. After removal of 5 bases from V and 2 bases from J, the junction contained 8 bases not matched to a gene. CDR1 is SGHTA and CDR2 is FQGTGA in the germline V gene. CDR3 length equals 17 residues. CDR3 amino acids: CASSIGLAGRYTDTQYF. Here the CDR3 DNA reads TGTGCCAGCAGCATCGGACTAGCGGGGCGCTACACAGATACGCAGTATTTT.

The rearrangement uses TRBV9 and TRBJ2-3; D uncertain. Germline values: CDR1 SGDLS, CDR2 YYNGEE. The ends were cut back, 3 bases at V and 4 bases at J, with 15 bases in the middle. The CDR3 runs 15 residues. The CDR3 nucleotides are TGTGCCAGCAGCGCGGGCCCAGCCCCCCCAGATACGCAGTATTTT. Encoded protein: CASSAGPAPPDTQYF.

The chain carries TRBV12-3 or TRBV12-4 and TRBJ2-7, with no clear D. V was shortened by 3 bases and J by 5 bases, with 5 bases between the two germline ends. The CDR3 covers 11 residues. In DNA, the CDR3 is TGTGCCAGCAGTTTGGGGAACGAGCAGTACGTC. Translated, it gives CASSLGNEQYV.

This chain links TRBV5-1 with TRBJ1-4; D not certain. The germline V and J ends were trimmed by 0 bases and 7 bases, with 10 bases remaining between them. CDR3 length: 14 residues. The V gene's germline CDR1 is SGHRS and CDR2 YFSETQ. As DNA, the CDR3 is TGCGCCAGCAGCTTGGCAGCCTTCGGTGAAAAACTGTTTTTT. This encodes CASSLAAFGEKLFF.

The rearrangement uses TRBV6-5 and TRBJ2-1; possible D gene TRBD1, 6 bases. Trimming pared 2 bases from V and 4 bases from J, leaving 9 bases between. The CDR3 has 14 amino acids. Looked up from germline, CDR1 is MNHEY and CDR2 is SVGAGI. CDR3 amino acids: CASSYGTIYNEQFF. As DNA, the CDR3 is TGTGCCAGCAGTTACGGGACAATTTACAATGAGCAGTTCTTC.

This chain connects TRBV2 to TRBJ1-4, with TRBD1 identical over 10 bases. Germline V gives CDR1 SNHLY, CDR2 FYNNEI. The CDR3 is 14 residues long. The V and J ends lost 6 bases and 7 bases, in that order; junction bases with no gene match: 5. This chain's CDR3 is CASRGDRGGEKLFF. The CDR3 bases are TGTGCCAGCAGGGGGGACAGGGGTGGTGAAAAACTGTTTTTT.

CDR3 region: CASSLQGADTQYF. CDR3 in DNA: TGTGCCAGCAGCTTACAGGGTGCAGATACGCAGTATTTT. The chain uses TRBV11-3 and TRBJ2-3; tentative D call: TRBD1 (5 bases). The germline V gene encodes CDR1 SGHNT and CDR2 YENEEA. This CDR3 has 13 residues. V lost 2 bases and J lost 4, with 7 bases in between.

The V call is TRBV30, the J call TRBJ2-2; 7 nucleotides match TRBD2. The germline V gene has CDR1 GTSNPN and CDR2 SVGIG (reference sequence). J gave up 7 bases and V 5 bases, and 10 bases lay outside the gene matches. CDR3 size: 14 residues. The CDR3 DNA sequence: TGTGCCTGGCGACTAGCTGATATCTTCGGGGAGCTGTTTTTT. Residues: CAWRLADIFGELFF.

V gene TRBV5-1 combines with J gene TRBJ1-1; D not certain. Trimming left V 2 bases short and J 1 base short, with 12 bases between. The CDR3 spans 15 residues. CDR1 and CDR2 (germline): SGHRS, YFSETQ. The CDR3 bases are TGCGCCAGCAGCTTTCTTGGGCACGAGAACACTGAAGCTTTCTTT. It specifies CASSFLGHENTEAFF.

This clone appeared a single time. The V call is TRBV5-1, the J call TRBJ1-1, with D possibly being TRBD1 (5 bases). Trimming removed 3 bases from V and 7 bases from J, with 13 bases in between. The CDR3 loop spans 13 amino acids. Looked up from germline, CDR1 is SGHRS and CDR2 is YFSETQ. CDR3 residues: CASSWGPTFEAFF. CDR3 DNA sequence: TGCGCCAGCAGCTGGGGACCGACATTTGAAGCTTTCTTT. The variable domain in full, completed from reference TRBV5-1 and TRBJ1-1, reads KAGVTQTPRYLIKTRGQQVTLSCSPISGHRSVSWYQQTPGQGLQFLFEYFSETQRNKGNFPGRFSGRQFSNSRSEMNVSTLELGDSALYLCASSWGPTFEAFFGQGTRLTVV.

CDR3 amino acids: CASSIHPNQPQHF. CDR3 DNA: TGTGCCAGCAGCATACACCCAAATCAGCCCCAGCATTTT. The V and J genes are TRBV6-2 or TRBV6-3 and TRBJ1-5; D unclear. Germline CDR1 MNHEY, CDR2 SVGEGT. V lost 6 bases to trimming and J lost 4 bases, with 10 bases between them. CDR3 size: 13 residues.

This clone was found a few times. The chain is built from TRBV5-6 and TRBJ1-2; D perhaps matches TRBD1 (5 bases). Germline CDR1 reads SGHDT; CDR2 reads YYEEEE. The CDR3 contains 8 residues. V lost 7 bases, J lost 14 bases, and 9 bases lay in between. In DNA, the CDR3 is TGTGCCAGCGGGGCCAAAACCTTC. It yields the protein CASGAKTF.

The V gene is TRBV11-1, the J gene TRBJ2-3, with D possibly matching TRBD2 (7 bases). This CDR3 is built from 16 residues. Trimming cost V 6 bases and J 1 base, with 17 bases left between them. The germline CDR1 and CDR2 sequences are SGHAT and FQDESV (reference sequence). The CDR3, as DNA: TGTGCCAGCAGGGTAGGGGGGGCAGGGGGCACAGATACGCAGTATTTT. It specifies CASRVGGAGGTDTQYF. Looking up the rest from reference TRBV11-1 and TRBJ2-3 gives the full variable domain: EAEVAQSPRYKITEKSQAVAFWCDPISGHATLYWYRQILGQGPELLVQFQDESVVDDSQLPKDRFSAERLKGVDSTLKIQPAELGDSAMYLCASRVGGAGGTDTQYFGPGTRLTVL.

CDR3 bases: TGTGCCACCAGCAGAGATTTCATGACAGGGGCAGGCTATGGCTACACCTTC. It codes for CATSRDFMTGAGYGYTF. V is TRBV15 and J is TRBJ1-2; 8 bases line up with TRBD1. Germline assignment: CDR1 LNHNV and CDR2 YYDKDF (reference sequence). The V and J ends lost 0 bases and 4 bases, in that order; junction bases with no gene match: 10. The CDR3 runs to 17 residues.

The chain employs TRBV10-3 and TRBJ1-6; D gene ambiguous. This CDR3 region has 15 residues. Between the trimmed V and J ends, which lost 2 bases and 0 bases, there was a span of 5 bases. CDR1 is ENHRY and CDR2 is SYGVKD in the germline V gene. The CDR3 is CAISEGGSYNSPLHF. The CDR3 DNA reads as TGTGCCATCAGTGAGGGAGGCTCCTATAATTCACCCCTCCACTTT.

With respect to this clone: Other DNA variants within this sample encode the same CDR3. The chain carries TRBV7-3 and TRBJ2-2; D is undetermined. From germline, CDR1 is SGHTA and CDR2 FQGTGA. The CDR3 covers 12 residues. V dropped 5 bases and J dropped 2 bases, with 3 bases sitting between them. CDR3 sequence reads: CASSPNTGELFF. CDR3 bases: TGTGCCAGCAGCCCTAACACCGGGGAGCTGTTTTTT.

This rearrangement joins TRBV29-1 to TRBJ2-3; D gene unclear. With 1 base removed from V and 0 bases from J, the gap between germline ends came to 8 bases. The CDR3 runs 14 residues. CDR1 is SQVTM, CDR2 ANQGSEA, per germline. DNA of the CDR3: TGCAGCGTTGAAGGGTCAGCTAGCACAGATACGCAGTATTTT. Residues: CSVEGSASTDTQYF.